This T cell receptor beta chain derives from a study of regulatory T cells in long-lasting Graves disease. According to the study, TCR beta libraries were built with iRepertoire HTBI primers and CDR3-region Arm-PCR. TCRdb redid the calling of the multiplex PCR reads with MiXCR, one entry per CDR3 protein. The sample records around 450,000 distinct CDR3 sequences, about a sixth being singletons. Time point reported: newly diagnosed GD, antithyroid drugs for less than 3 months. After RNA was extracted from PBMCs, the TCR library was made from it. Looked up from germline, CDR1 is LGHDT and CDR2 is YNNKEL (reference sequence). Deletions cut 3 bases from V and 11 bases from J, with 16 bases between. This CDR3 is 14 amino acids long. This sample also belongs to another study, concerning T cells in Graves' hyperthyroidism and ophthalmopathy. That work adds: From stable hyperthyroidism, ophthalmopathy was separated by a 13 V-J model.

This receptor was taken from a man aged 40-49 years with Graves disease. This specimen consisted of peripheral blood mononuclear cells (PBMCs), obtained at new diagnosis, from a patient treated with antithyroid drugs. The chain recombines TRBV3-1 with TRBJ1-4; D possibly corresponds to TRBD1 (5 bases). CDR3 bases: TGTGCCAGCAGCCATGCAAGGACAAGTAGGAAACTGTTTTTT. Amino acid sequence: CASSHARTSRKLFF.